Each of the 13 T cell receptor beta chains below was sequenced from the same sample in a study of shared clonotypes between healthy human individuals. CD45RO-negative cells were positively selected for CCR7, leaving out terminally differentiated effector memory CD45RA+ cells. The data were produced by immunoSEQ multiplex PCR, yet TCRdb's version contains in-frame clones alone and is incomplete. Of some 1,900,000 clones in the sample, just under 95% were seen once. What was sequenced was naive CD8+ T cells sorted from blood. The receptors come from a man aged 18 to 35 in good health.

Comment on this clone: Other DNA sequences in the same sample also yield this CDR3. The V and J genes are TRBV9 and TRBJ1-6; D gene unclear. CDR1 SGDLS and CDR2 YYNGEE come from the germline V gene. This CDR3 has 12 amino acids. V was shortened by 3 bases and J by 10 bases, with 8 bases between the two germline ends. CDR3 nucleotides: TGTGCCAGCAGCGCCGGGTCGTCACCCCTCCACTTT. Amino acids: CASSAGSSPLHF.

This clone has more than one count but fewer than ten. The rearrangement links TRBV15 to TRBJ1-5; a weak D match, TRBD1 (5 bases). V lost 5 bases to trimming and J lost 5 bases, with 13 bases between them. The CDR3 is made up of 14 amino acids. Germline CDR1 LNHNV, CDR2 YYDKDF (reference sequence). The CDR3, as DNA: TGTGCCACCAGCGGTGACGTGGGGCATCAGCCCCAGCATTTT. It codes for CATSGDVGHQPQHF.

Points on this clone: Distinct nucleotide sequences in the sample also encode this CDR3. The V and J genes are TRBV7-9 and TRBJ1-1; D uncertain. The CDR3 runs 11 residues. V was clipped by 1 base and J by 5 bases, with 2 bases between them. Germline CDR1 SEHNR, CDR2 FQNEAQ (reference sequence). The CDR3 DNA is TGTGCCAGCAGCTTAGGGACTGAAGCTTTCTTT. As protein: CASSLGTEAFF.

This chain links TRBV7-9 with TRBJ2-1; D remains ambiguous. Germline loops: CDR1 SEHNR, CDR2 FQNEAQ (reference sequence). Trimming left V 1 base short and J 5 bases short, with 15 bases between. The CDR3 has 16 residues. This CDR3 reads CASSLVPSTEHNEQFF. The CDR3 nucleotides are TGTGCCAGCAGCTTAGTTCCATCAACAGAACACAATGAGCAGTTCTTC.

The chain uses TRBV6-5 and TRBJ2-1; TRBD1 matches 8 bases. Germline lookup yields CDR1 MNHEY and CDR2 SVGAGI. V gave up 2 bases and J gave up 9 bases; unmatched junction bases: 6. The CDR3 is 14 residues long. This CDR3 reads CASSYGAGGSEQFF. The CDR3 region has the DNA TGTGCCAGCAGTTACGGGGCAGGGGGCAGTGAGCAGTTCTTC.

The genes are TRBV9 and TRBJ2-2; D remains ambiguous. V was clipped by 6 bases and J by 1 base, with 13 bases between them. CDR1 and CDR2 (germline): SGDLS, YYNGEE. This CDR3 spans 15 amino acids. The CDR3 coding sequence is TGTGCCAGCACCCCCGGGTCCCAGAACACCGGGGAGCTGTTTTTT. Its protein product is CASTPGSQNTGELFF.

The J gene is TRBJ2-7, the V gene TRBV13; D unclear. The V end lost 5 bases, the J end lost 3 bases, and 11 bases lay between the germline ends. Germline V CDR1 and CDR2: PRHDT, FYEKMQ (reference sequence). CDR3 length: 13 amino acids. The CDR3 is CASSPVPLYEQYF. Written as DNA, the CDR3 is TGTGCCAGCAGCCCCGTCCCGCTCTACGAGCAGTACTTC.

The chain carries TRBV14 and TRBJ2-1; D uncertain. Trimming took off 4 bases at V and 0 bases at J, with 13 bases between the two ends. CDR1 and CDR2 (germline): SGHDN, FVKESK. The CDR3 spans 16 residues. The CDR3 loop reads CASSPEVESSYNEQFF. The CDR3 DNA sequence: TGTGCCAGCAGCCCAGAAGTGGAGTCCTCCTACAATGAGCAGTTCTTC.

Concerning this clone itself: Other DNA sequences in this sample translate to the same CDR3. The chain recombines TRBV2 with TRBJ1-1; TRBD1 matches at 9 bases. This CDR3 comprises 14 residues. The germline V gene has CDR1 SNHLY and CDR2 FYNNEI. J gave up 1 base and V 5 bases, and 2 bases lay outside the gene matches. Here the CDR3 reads CASSLGQGNTEAFF. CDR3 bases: TGTGCCAGCAGTCTGGGACAGGGGAACACTGAAGCTTTCTTT.

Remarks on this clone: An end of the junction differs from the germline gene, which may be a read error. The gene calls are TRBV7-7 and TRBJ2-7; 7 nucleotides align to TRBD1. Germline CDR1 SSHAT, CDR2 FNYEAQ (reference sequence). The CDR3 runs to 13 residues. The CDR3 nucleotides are TGTGCTAGCAGCTTGAACAGGGGCTCCGAGCAGTACTTC. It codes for CASSLNRGSEQYF.

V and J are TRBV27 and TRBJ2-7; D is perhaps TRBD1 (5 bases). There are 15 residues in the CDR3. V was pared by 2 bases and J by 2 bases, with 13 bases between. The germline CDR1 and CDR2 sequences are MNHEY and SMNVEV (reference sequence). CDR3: CASSLHPQGAYEQYF. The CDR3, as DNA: TGTGCCAGCAGTTTACATCCTCAGGGTGCCTACGAGCAGTACTTC.

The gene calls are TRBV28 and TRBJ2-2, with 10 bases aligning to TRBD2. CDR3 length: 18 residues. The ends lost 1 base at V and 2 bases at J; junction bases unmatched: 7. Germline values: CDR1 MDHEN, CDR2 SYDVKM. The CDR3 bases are TGTGCCAGCAGTTTATCGGTTACTAGCGGGACCAACACCGGGGAGCTGTTTTTT. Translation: CASSLSVTSGTNTGELFF.

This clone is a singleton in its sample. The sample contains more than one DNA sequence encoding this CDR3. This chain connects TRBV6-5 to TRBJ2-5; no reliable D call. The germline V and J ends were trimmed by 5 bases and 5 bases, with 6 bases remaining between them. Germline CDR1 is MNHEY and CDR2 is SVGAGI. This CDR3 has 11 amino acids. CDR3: CASSTGETQYF. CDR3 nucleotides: TGTGCCAGCAGTACTGGGGAGACCCAGTACTTC.